This T cell receptor beta chain was identified during a study of cytomegalovirus exposure and HLA in healthy donors. Vbeta (60) and Jbeta (13) primers were used in the PCR. The data were produced by immunoSEQ multiplex PCR, yet TCRdb's version contains in-frame clones alone and is incomplete. The table has around 180,000 clones, over 75% seen once. Study results and limitations: Presence/absence analyses supposed approximately even sequencing depth among donors.

On this clone: Its antigen is undetermined.

Germline V gene sequence: CDR1 MNHEY, CDR2 SMNVEV (reference sequence). The length of the CDR3 is 14 residues. The germline V and J ends were trimmed by 5 bases and 5 bases, with 15 bases remaining between them. The chain couples TRBV27 to TRBJ2-5; possible D gene TRBD2, 7 bases. Material: PBMCs. The receptor was isolated from a man aged 60 to 69 in good health and CMV-seronegative. The DNA for the CDR3 is TGTGCCAGCAGTCCATACGGGGGGCCGGAGACCCAGTACTTC. Translating it yields CASSPYGGPETQYF.